This T cell receptor beta chain stems from a study of T cell repertoires in cytomegalovirus infection. MiXCR, run by TCRdb on the reads, gives a single entry per CDR3 protein. The sample consists of about 830,000 distinct CDR3 sequences, over 25% of them appearing once. This clonotype occurred a few times. Its target is unknown. Deletions cut 5 bases from V and 0 bases from J, with 19 bases between. CDR1 is MNHNS, CDR2 SASEGT, per germline. This CDR3 spans 18 amino acids. The TCR sequence derives from a human donor in good health (CMV status not recorded). Some clones in this sample may be carry-over from other donors' samples. The V gene is TRBV6-1, the J gene TRBJ2-2; D not resolved. The sequenced sample was cultured CD8+ T cells from PBMCs, obtained from culture after CMV antigen stimulation. This CDR3 is CASSLLVPPPANTGELFF. DNA for the CDR3: TGTGCCAGCAGTCTTCTAGTACCTCCTCCTGCGAACACCGGGGAGCTGTTTTTT.